This T cell receptor (beta chain) appears in the sequencing data of a study of tumor-infiltrating lymphocytes in primary liver carcinoma. Study context: Ages ranged from 30 to 69, with HCC or mixed HCC-cholangiocarcinoma.

This CDR3 is 11 amino acids long. Germline values: CDR1 MNHEY, CDR2 SVGEGT. V was clipped by 8 bases and J by 8 bases; unmatched bases: 4. Study conclusions and caveats: About 7-25% of top clones, no more, were shared by all five regions. The overlap of tumor-adjacent and tumor-blood pairs was smaller than that of tumor region pairs.

This clonotype is labeled medium-sized (0.01 to 0.1%). Its antigen is still unknown. Co-extraction yielded RNA and DNA from roughly 20-30 mg of unsorted bulk tissue. TCR beta cDNA was prepared out of 450 to 500 ng total RNA by means of a constant-region primer. ARM-PCR, slightly modified, supplied the TCR beta libraries through three nested multiplex PCR rounds. For around 10 cycles apiece, the opening two PCR rounds ran with TRBV1-TRBV30 forward primers and a C-beta reverse primer. TCRdb processed the multiplex PCR reads anew with MiXCR; each CDR3 protein has one entry. Found here are approximately 100,000 distinct CDR3 sequences, around two thirds of them singletons; the top ten hold roughly 12%.

The gene calls are TRBV6-2 or TRBV6-3 and TRBJ1-1; 8 bases match TRBD1. Specimen: liver tumor tissue from sampling region 2. As for subset: tumor region T2, inferior pole. This receptor was obtained from a woman aged 55-75 years with primary liver carcinoma and hepatitis B virus infection. The CDR3 spells CASGGQAEAFF. DNA of the CDR3: TGTGCCAGCGGGGGACAGGCCGAAGCTTTCTTT.